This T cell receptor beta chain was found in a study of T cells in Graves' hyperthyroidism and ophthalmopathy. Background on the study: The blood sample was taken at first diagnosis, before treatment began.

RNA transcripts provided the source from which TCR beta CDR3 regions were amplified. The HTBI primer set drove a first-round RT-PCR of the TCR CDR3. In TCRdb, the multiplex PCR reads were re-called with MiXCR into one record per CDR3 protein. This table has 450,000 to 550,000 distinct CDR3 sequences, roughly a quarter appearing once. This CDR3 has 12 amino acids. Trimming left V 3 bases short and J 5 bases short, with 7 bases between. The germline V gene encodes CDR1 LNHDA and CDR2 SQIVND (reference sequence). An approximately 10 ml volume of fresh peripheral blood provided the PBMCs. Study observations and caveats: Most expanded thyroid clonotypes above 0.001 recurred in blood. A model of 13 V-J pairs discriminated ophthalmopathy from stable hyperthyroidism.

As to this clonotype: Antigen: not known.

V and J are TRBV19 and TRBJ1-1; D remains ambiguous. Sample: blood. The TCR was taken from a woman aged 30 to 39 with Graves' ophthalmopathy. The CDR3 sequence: CASSMSLTEAFF. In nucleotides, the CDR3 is TGTGCCAGTAGTATGTCGCTTACTGAAGCTTTCTTT. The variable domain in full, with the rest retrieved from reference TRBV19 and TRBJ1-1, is DGGITQSPKYLFRKEGQNVTLSCEQNLNHDAMYWYRQDPGQGLRLIYYSQIVNDFQKGDIAEGYSVSREKKESFPLTVTSAQKNPTAFYLCASSMSLTEAFFGQGTRLTVV.